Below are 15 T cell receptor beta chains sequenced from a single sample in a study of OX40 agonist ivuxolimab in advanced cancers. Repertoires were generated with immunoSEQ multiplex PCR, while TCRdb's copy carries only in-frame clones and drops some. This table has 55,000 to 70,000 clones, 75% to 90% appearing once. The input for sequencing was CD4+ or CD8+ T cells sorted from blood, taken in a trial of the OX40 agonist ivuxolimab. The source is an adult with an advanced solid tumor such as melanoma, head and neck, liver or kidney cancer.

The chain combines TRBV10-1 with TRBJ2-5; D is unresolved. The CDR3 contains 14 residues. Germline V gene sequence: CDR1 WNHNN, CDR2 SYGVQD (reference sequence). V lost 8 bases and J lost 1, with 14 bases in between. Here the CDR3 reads CASAIGPVQETQYF. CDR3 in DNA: TGCGCCAGCGCCATCGGGCCAGTCCAAGAGACCCAGTACTTC.

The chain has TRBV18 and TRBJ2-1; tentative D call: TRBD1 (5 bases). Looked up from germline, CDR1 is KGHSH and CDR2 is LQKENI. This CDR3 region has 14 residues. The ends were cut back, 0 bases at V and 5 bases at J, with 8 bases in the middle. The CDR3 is CASSPPTDDNEQFF. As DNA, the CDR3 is TGTGCCAGCTCACCACCGACAGATGACAATGAGCAGTTCTTC.

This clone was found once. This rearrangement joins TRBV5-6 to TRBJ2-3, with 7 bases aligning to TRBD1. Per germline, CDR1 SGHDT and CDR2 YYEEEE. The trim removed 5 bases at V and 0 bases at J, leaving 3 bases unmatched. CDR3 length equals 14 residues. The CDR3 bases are TGTGCCAGCAGGACAGGGTTAAGCACAGATACGCAGTATTTT. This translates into CASRTGLSTDTQYF.

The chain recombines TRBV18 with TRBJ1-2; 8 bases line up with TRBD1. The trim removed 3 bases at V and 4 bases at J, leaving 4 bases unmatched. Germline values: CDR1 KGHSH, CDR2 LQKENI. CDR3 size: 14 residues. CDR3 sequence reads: CASSPGQETYGYTF. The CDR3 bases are TGTGCCAGCTCACCGGGACAGGAGACCTATGGCTACACCTTC. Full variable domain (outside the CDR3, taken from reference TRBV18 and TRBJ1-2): NAGVMQNPRHLVRRRGQEARLRCSPMKGHSHVYWYRQLPEEGLKFMVYLQKENIIDESGMPKERFSAEFPKEGPSILRIQQVVRGDSAAYFCASSPGQETYGYTFGSGTRLTVV.

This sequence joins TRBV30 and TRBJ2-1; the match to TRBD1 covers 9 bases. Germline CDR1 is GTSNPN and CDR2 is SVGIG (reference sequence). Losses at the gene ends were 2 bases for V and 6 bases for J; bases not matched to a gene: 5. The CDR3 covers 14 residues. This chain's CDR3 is CAWSTGGASNEQFF. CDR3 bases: TGTGCCTGGAGTACAGGGGGCGCTTCCAATGAGCAGTTCTTC.

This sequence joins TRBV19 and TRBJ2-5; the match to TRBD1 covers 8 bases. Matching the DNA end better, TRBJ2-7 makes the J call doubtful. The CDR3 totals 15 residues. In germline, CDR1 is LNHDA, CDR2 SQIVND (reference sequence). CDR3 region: CASSIGAGGTYEQYF. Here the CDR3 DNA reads TGTGCCAGTAGTATCGGGGCAGGGGGCACCTACGAGCAGTACTTC.

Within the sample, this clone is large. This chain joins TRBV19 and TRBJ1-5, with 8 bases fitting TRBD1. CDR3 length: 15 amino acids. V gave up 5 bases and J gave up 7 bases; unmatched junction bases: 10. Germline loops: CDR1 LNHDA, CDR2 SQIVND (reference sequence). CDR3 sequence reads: CASSPLQGERQPQHF. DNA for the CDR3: TGTGCCAGTAGTCCCCTACAGGGGGAGAGACAGCCCCAGCATTTT.

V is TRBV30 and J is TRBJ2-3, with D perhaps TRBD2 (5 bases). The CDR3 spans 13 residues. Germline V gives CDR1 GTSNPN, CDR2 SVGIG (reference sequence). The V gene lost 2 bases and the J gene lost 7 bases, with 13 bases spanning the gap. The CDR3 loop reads CAWSTLAANTQYF. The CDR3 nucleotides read TGTGCCTGGAGTACGCTAGCCGCGAATACGCAGTATTTT.

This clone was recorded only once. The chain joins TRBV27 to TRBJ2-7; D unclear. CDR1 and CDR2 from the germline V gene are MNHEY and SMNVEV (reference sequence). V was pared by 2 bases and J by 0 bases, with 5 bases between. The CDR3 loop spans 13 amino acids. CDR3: CASSLDTSYEQYF. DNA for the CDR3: TGTGCCAGCAGTTTAGACACCTCCTACGAGCAGTACTTC.

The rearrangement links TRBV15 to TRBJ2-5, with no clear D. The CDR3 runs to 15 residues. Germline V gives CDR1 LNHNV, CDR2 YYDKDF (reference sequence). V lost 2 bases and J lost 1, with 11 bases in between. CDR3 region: CATSRSGGVQETQYF. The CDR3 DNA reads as TGTGCCACCAGCAGATCGGGCGGAGTCCAAGAGACCCAGTACTTC. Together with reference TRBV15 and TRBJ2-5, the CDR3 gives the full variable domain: DAMVIQNPRYQVTQFGKPVTLSCSQTLNHNVMYWYQQKSSQAPKLLFHYYDKDFNNEADTPDNFQSRRPNTSFCFLDIRSPGLGDTAMYLCATSRSGGVQETQYFGPGTRLLVL.

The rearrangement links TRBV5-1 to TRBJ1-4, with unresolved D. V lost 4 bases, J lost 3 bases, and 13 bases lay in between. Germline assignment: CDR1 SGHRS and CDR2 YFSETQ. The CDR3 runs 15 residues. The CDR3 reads CASSPLQIPNEKLFF. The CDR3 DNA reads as TGCGCCAGCAGCCCTTTACAGATTCCTAATGAAAAACTGTTTTTT.

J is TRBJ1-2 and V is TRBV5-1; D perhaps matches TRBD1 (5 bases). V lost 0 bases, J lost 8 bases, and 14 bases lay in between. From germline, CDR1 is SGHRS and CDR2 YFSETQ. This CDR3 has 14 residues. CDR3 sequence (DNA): TGCGCCAGCAGCTTGGTTAGCCAGGGAGAGGGCTACACCTTC. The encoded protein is CASSLVSQGEGYTF.

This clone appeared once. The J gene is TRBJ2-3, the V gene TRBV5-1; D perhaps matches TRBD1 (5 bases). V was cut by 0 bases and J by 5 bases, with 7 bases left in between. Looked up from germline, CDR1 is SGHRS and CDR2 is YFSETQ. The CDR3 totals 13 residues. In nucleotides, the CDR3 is TGCGCCAGCAGCTTGGCCACAGGAGATACGCAGTATTTT. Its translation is CASSLATGDTQYF.

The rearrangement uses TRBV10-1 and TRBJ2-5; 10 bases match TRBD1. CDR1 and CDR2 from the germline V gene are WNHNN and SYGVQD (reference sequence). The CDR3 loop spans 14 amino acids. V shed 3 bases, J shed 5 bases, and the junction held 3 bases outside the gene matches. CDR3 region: CASSEPGQGETQYF. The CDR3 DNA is TGCGCCAGCAGTGAACCGGGACAGGGGGAGACCCAGTACTTC.

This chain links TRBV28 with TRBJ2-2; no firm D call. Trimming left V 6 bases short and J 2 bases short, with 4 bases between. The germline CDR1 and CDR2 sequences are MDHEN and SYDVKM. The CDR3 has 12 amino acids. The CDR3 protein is CASRFNTGELFF. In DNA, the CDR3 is TGTGCCAGCAGGTTTAACACCGGGGAGCTGTTTTTT.